This TCR beta chain is from a study of human T cells and chemical hapten exposure. After removal of 0 bases from V and 8 bases from J, the junction contained 11 bases not matched to a gene. There are 16 residues in the CDR3. Germline CDR1 LGHNA, CDR2 YNFKEQ. Time point described: patch test 1, 2 weeks after DPC sensitization. Noted treatment: therapeutic diphenylcyclopropenone sensitization with weekly scalp DPC. Blood draws preceded each patch test application. Unique molecular identifiers were affixed to discrete cDNA molecules within the library. TCRdb re-analysed the RACE reads in MiXCR, keeping a single row per CDR3 protein. The table has some 80,000 distinct CDR3 sequences, around 11% seen once.

Sample: whole blood, taken in connection with sensitization to the hapten diphenylcyclopropenone (DPC). The clonotype was recovered from a woman between 45 and 65 years old with alopecia areata. Some clones in this sample may be carry-over from other donors' samples. The chain has TRBV4-2 and TRBJ2-3, with TRBD2 matching over 7 bases. CDR3 nucleotides: TGTGCCAGCAGCCAAGATAGGGAGGGCCGGGCTTCTACGCAGTATTTT. Amino acid sequence: CASSQDREGRASTQYF.